This T cell receptor (beta chain) was sequenced for a study of cytomegalovirus exposure and HLA in healthy donors. J gave up 1 base and V 6 bases, and 6 bases lay outside the gene matches. This CDR3 has 14 amino acids. CDR1 and CDR2 (germline): SNHLY, FYNNEI. The PCR used 60 Vbeta and 13 Jbeta primers. Using immunoSEQ multiplex PCR, the repertoire was profiled, and TCRdb retains in-frame clones only, with some absent. The data contain 110,000 to 150,000 clones, 65% to 90% of them seen just once; the ten biggest clones take up about 1.2%. The sample consisted of PBMCs. The TCR was taken from a female donor in good health and CMV-seronegative. This chain uses TRBV2 with TRBJ2-7; TRBD1 matches at 7 bases. CDR3 sequence: CASSLIQGSYEQYF. CDR3 DNA sequence: TGTGCCAGCAGCCTAATACAGGGGTCCTACGAGCAGTACTTC.